This T cell receptor beta chain appears in the sequencing data of a study of T cells in Graves' hyperthyroidism and ophthalmopathy. Study information: Peripheral blood samples were taken at initial diagnosis, prior to any treatment.

Recently diagnosed hyperthyroidism of less than 2 months' duration affected patients aged 18 to 65. The table lists this clonotype with a few counts. Regions amplified from RNA transcripts were the TCR beta CDR3 regions. The primer set for the first-round RT-PCR of the TCR CDR3 was HTBI. TCRdb fed the multiplex PCR reads into MiXCR, producing one record per CDR3 protein. Counted here are over 650,000 distinct CDR3 sequences, around 17% occurring once; the ten biggest clones make up roughly 8%. The CDR3 loop spans 16 amino acids. Germline trimming cut 7 bases from V and 4 bases from J; bases unmatched to any gene: 11. Looked up from germline, CDR1 is SQVTM and CDR2 is ANQGSEA.

V is TRBV29-1 and J is TRBJ2-5, with 14 bases that match TRBD2. Sequencing used blood. The TCR comes from a man aged 18 to 30 with Graves' hyperthyroidism. The CDR3 region is CSAEPGLAGVGETQYF. In DNA form, the CDR3 reads TGCAGCGCCGAGCCGGGACTAGCGGGAGTAGGAGAGACCCAGTACTTC.